This T cell receptor (beta chain) was profiled in a study of T-cell memory formation after mild COVID-19 (dated by TCRdb to the early 2020s). As for the study more broadly: Most TCR sequence clusters were specific to one of the two donors. The cohort comprised two young, previously healthy adult volunteers, one female and one male. Longitudinal TCRalpha and TCRbeta repertoire sequencing tracked T-cell clones expanding and contracting after mild COVID-19 in two donors.

Ficoll-Paque density gradient centrifugation was used to isolate PBMCs. This clonotype was counted between two and nine times. Its specific antigen is unknown. No base quality values were provided; no much bigger clone lies one nucleotide off. Findings and caveats that apply to the study as a whole: Some responding clones were found in pre-infection memory, which suggests that pre-existing cross-reactive memory T cells took part in the SARS-CoV-2 response. Only two mild cases were covered by the study, and larger cohorts that include severe cases with pre-infection samples were considered necessary. Contracting CD4+ clones were found mainly in CM and EM memory subsets, while CD8+ clones were enriched in EMRA. Balanced CD4/CD8 phenotypes were observed for clones contracting from day 15 to 85, whereas a bias towards CD4+ was observed for a second wave of clones expanding from day 15 to 37. SARS-CoV-2 specificity of the second-wave clones peaking on day 37 was not confirmed.

CDR1 and CDR2, per the germline V gene (reference sequence), are SEHNR and FQNEAQ. From cysteine to phenylalanine, the CDR3 is 13 amino acids long. Just the 39-base CDR3 DNA is kept, in frame starting at base 1. The V end loses 5 bases and the J end loses 6 bases, and a stretch of 11 bases separates them. The instrument was an Illumina NovaSeq 6000. cDNA libraries for TCRalpha and TCRbeta were prepared by 5'RACE using constant-segment primers, with sample barcodes and unique molecular identifiers added. Trizol reagent was used to extract RNA from every sample. Libraries were amplified in two PCR steps, with a second sample barcode and Illumina TruSeq adapters added in the second step. Libraries were sequenced on an Illumina NovaSeq with 2 x 150 bp paired-end reads. Processing in the source paper ran as follows. With migec v1.2.7, reads were demultiplexed and then collapsed into UMI-guided consensus sequences. Using mixcr v2.1.11, the UMI consensuses were aligned to TRA and TRB V and J templates and assembled into clonotypes. Expanded or contracted clonotypes were those called significant by both edgeR and NoisET, with noise models trained on biological replicates. For edgeR calls, a false discovery rate-adjusted p below 0.01 and a log2 fold-change threshold of 1 were applied. As an exploratory analysis of dynamics, max-normalized trajectories of the 1000 most abundant clonotypes were examined with PCA combined with hierarchical clustering. Each responding clone was given a CD4 or CD8 phenotype based on the CD4+ and CD8+ repertoires, which had been sequenced separately. The public reads were reprocessed in TCRdb via fastp at Q25 and MiXCR, keeping in-frame beta chains. Rows merge per CDR3 protein into single entries with the most common DNA and genes. The V and J calls reflect TCRdb's pipeline rather than the authors' work. In all, the sample holds roughly 70,000 distinct CDR3 sequences, and 16% of those were seen once. The ten largest clonotypes hold about a third of the sample.

The receptor comes from an adult woman who had mild COVID-19 (a few samples of this study predate the infection). The sample titles of this study are shuffled in the database, so cell type and time point are left out; the donor was told from shared clones. The rearranged chain carries TRBV7-9 and TRBJ2-1; D gene: possibly TRBD2, on 7 matching bases. The sequencing sample was made of PBMCs or a T cell subset sorted from them (not recorded which). The CDR3 region reads CASSPAGANEQFF. DNA sequence: TGTGCCAGCAGCCCGGCGGGGGCCAATGAGCAGTTCTTC.